The 26 T cell receptor beta chains in this list originate from one sample, sequenced in a study of T cells in Graves' hyperthyroidism and ophthalmopathy. Researchers amplified the TCR beta CDR3 regions from RNA transcripts. HTBI primers were used for first-round RT-PCR of the TCR CDR3. TCRdb redid the calling of the multiplex PCR reads with MiXCR, one entry per CDR3 protein. The sample holds 350,000 or so distinct CDR3 sequences, around a sixth seen once. The source material was blood. All receptors come from a woman in her forties or fifties with Graves' hyperthyroidism.

The rearrangement uses TRBV3-1 and TRBJ1-2; D gene uncertain. Germline CDR1 is LGHDT and CDR2 is YNNKEL (reference sequence). The ends were cut back, 2 bases at V and 0 bases at J, with 4 bases in the middle. This CDR3 comprises 13 residues. The CDR3 nucleotides read TGTGCCAGCAGCCAACTCTCTAACTATGGCTACACCTTC. Translating it yields CASSQLSNYGYTF.

Points on this clonotype: The junction and the germline gene differ at one end; a read error may be behind it. The V gene is TRBV7-9, the J gene TRBJ2-5, with 13 bases aligning to TRBD2. Germline values: CDR1 SEHNR, CDR2 FQNEAQ (reference sequence). This CDR3 has 16 residues. The CDR3 DNA reads as TGTGCCAGCAGCTTACGGACTAGCGGGAGTCGGGAGACCCATTACTTC. It encodes CASSLRTSGSRETHYF.

This clonotype was seen many times. V is TRBV28 and J is TRBJ2-1, with TRBD2 identical over 9 bases. The V gene's germline CDR1 is MDHEN and CDR2 SYDVKM. This CDR3 is built from 13 residues. Losses at the gene ends were 6 bases for V and 8 bases for J; bases not matched to a gene: 5. In nucleotides, the CDR3 is TGTGCCAGCAGGATTAGCGGGAGCGATGAGCAGTTCTTC. Protein product: CASRISGSDEQFF.

The sample holds a few counts of this clonotype. The chain combines TRBV7-9 with TRBJ2-3; 9 bases map to TRBD1. The CDR3 runs 18 residues. Germline V CDR1 and CDR2: SEHNR, FQNEAQ (reference sequence). The V segment lost 5 bases and the J segment 2 bases; nucleotides outside the gene matches: 14. This CDR3 reads CASSIRPPGTGITDTQYF. CDR3 nucleotides: TGTGCCAGCAGCATCCGTCCCCCCGGGACAGGGATCACAGATACGCAGTATTTT.

The chain recombines TRBV9 with TRBJ1-2, with D possibly being TRBD1 (5 bases). The V end lost 4 bases, the J end lost 5 bases, and 18 bases lay between the germline ends. CDR1 is SGDLS and CDR2 is YYNGEE in the germline V gene. The CDR3 runs to 15 residues. CDR3 coding DNA: TGTGCCAGCAGCCTGGGTGGAGGGACCACTTATGGCTACACCTTC. It is translated as CASSLGGGTTYGYTF.

The chain carries TRBV6-2 or TRBV6-3 and TRBJ2-7; the D is unclear. V was cut by 0 bases and J by 6 bases, with 3 bases left in between. The CDR3 covers 11 residues. Germline V gives CDR1 MNHEY, CDR2 SVGEGT. CDR3 nucleotide sequence: TGTGCCAGCAGTTACTCTCTCGAGCAGTACTTC. It encodes CASSYSLEQYF.

Many counts were recorded for this clonotype. The gene calls are TRBV6-6 and TRBJ1-3; maybe TRBD1 (5 bases). The CDR3 is made up of 15 amino acids. Germline V CDR1 and CDR2: MNHNY, SVGAGI (reference sequence). V was pared by 2 bases and J by 0 bases, with 8 bases between. CDR3 nucleotide sequence: TGTGCCAGCAGTTACGACAGAGCCTCTGGAAACACCATATATTTT. This translates into CASSYDRASGNTIYF.

The V call is TRBV5-1, the J call TRBJ1-1; perhaps TRBD1 as D (6 bases). Germline CDR1 SGHRS, CDR2 YFSETQ. With 0 bases removed from V and 6 bases from J, the gap between germline ends came to 12 bases. The CDR3 extends over 14 amino acids. CDR3 residues: CASSLGQGPAEAFF. The CDR3 DNA is TGCGCCAGCAGCTTGGGGCAGGGGCCGGCTGAAGCTTTCTTT.

This clonotype occurred a few times. The chain links TRBV19 to TRBJ1-2; D call uncertain. Trimming cost V 2 bases and J 2 bases, with 9 bases left between them. The V gene's germline CDR1 is LNHDA and CDR2 SQIVND (reference sequence). The CDR3 length is 14 residues. CDR3 DNA: TGTGCCAGTAGTATATGGGGAGGAAACTATGGCTACACCTTC. This sequence encodes CASSIWGGNYGYTF.

The chain uses TRBV2 and TRBJ1-3; no clear D. Per the germline V gene, CDR1 is SNHLY and CDR2 is FYNNEI. V lost 5 bases and J 0 bases, leaving 17 bases between the germline ends. CDR3 length equals 17 residues. CDR3 in DNA: TGTGCCAGCAGTCACCCCATCCGGGCATCCTCTGGAAACACCATATATTTT. Translation gives CASSHPIRASSGNTIYF.

This clonotype was observed a single time. The chain combines TRBV29-1 with TRBJ1-2, with a possible D match to TRBD1 (5 bases). V was cut by 0 bases and J by 6 bases, with 11 bases left in between. This CDR3 comprises 13 residues. Germline V gives CDR1 SQVTM, CDR2 ANQGSEA. CDR3 amino acids: CSVEEWQGDGYTF. The CDR3 DNA reads TGCAGCGTTGAAGAGTGGCAGGGAGATGGCTACACCTTC.

This clonotype was found many times. The V gene is TRBV12-3 or TRBV12-4, the J gene TRBJ1-2, with D unclear. The CDR3 loop spans 14 amino acids. V shed 5 bases and J shed 6 bases, with 16 bases lying between them. CDR3 amino acids: CASSPSEEWDGYTF. Written as DNA, the CDR3 is TGTGCCAGCAGTCCCTCCGAGGAGTGGGATGGCTACACCTTC.

This clonotype was seen more than once but under ten times. V gene TRBV30 combines with J gene TRBJ2-5; D may be TRBD1 or TRBD2 (5 bases each). CDR1 is GTSNPN, CDR2 SVGIG, per germline (reference sequence). Trimming stripped 5 bases from V and 4 bases from J, with 17 bases between. This CDR3 is built from 14 residues. Here the CDR3 DNA reads TGTGCCTGGTCTCGGGACCCCAAGATAGAGACCCAGTACTTC. This translates into CAWSRDPKIETQYF.

This clonotype was seen repeatedly, ten times or more. J is TRBJ2-3 and V is TRBV2; D not certain. V dropped 7 bases and J dropped 2 bases, with 13 bases sitting between them. The CDR3 is 14 residues long. Germline assignment: CDR1 SNHLY and CDR2 FYNNEI. The chain's CDR3 is CASTPEAHTDTQYF. CDR3 sequence (DNA): TGTGCCAGCACTCCCGAGGCTCACACAGATACGCAGTATTTT.

The V call is TRBV15, the J call TRBJ1-1, with a tentative D call TRBD1 (5 bases). Trimming removed 0 bases at V and 2 bases at J, with 13 bases between. The CDR3 has 16 amino acids. Germline V gene data show CDR1 as LNHNV and CDR2 as YYDKDF (reference sequence). CDR3 sequence (DNA): TGTGCCACCAGCAGAGATGGAACGGGACTAAACACTGAAGCTTTCTTT. It specifies CATSRDGTGLNTEAFF.

CDR3 in DNA: TGTGCCAGCAGTAGAGAGGCGGGGTCCACAGATACGCAGTATTTT. Encoded protein: CASSREAGSTDTQYF. The rearrangement joins TRBV11-2 to TRBJ2-3; perhaps TRBD2 as D (6 bases). Trimming removed 6 bases from V and 2 bases from J, with 15 bases in between. The V gene's germline CDR1 is SGHAT and CDR2 FQNNGV. This CDR3 has 15 amino acids. The full variable domain, rest sourced from reference TRBV11-2 and TRBJ2-3, is EAGVAQSPRYKIIEKRQSVAFWCNPISGHATLYWYQQILGQGPKLLIQFQNNGVVDDSQLPKDRFSAERLKGVDSTLKIQPAKLEDSAVYLCASSREAGSTDTQYFGPGTRLTVL.

The chain uses TRBV19 and TRBJ1-2, with no clear D. Germline CDR1 LNHDA, CDR2 SQIVND (reference sequence). CDR3 size: 15 residues. The germline V and J ends were trimmed by 0 bases and 8 bases, with 16 bases remaining between them. The chain's CDR3 is CASSIDFVGRRGYTF. In DNA form, the CDR3 reads TGTGCCAGTAGTATAGATTTTGTTGGACGTCGGGGCTACACCTTC.

The table lists this clonotype with a few counts. The rearrangement uses TRBV20-1 and TRBJ2-1; no clear D gene. V dropped 3 bases and J dropped 1 base, with 13 bases sitting between them. This CDR3 comprises 15 residues. Germline loops: CDR1 DFQATT, CDR2 SNEGSKA (reference sequence). In DNA form, the CDR3 reads TGCAGTGCTAGCCCACTAATTAGGTCCTACAATGAGCAGTTCTTC. Translated: CSASPLIRSYNEQFF.

The chain is built from TRBV6-2 or TRBV6-3 and TRBJ1-1, with D perhaps matching TRBD1 (6 bases). The germline V gene encodes CDR1 MNHEY and CDR2 SVGEGT. The CDR3 runs 13 residues. V lost 8 bases to trimming and J lost 5 bases, with 15 bases between them. The CDR3: CASSAAGETEAFF. The DNA of the CDR3 is TGTGCCAGCTCCGCGGCAGGGGAAACTGAAGCTTTCTTT.

This chain joins TRBV5-1 and TRBJ1-6; D is ambiguous. Germline CDR1 is SGHRS and CDR2 is YFSETQ. The CDR3 sequence is 14 residues long. Trimming took off 2 bases at V and 8 bases at J, with 11 bases between the two ends. CDR3: CASSFGNSDSPLHF. The CDR3 region has the DNA TGCGCCAGCAGCTTTGGGAATTCGGATTCACCCCTCCACTTT. Full variable domain (rest looked up from reference TRBV5-1 and TRBJ1-6): KAGVTQTPRYLIKTRGQQVTLSCSPISGHRSVSWYQQTPGQGLQFLFEYFSETQRNKGNFPGRFSGRQFSNSRSEMNVSTLELGDSALYLCASSFGNSDSPLHFGNGTRLTVT.

Many counts were recorded for this clonotype. The chain couples TRBV29-1 to TRBJ2-7; D is perhaps TRBD1 or TRBD2 (5 bases each). Germline values: CDR1 SQVTM, CDR2 ANQGSEA. The V and J ends lost 1 base and 9 bases respectively, with 16 bases between them. CDR3 size: 13 residues. In nucleotides, the CDR3 is TGCAGCGTTGAAGGGAGGTCTGGGACGTGGCAGTACTTC. Translating gives CSVEGRSGTWQYF.

Many counts were recorded for this clonotype. V is TRBV5-1 and J is TRBJ1-1; TRBD1 is a possible D gene (5 bases). Germline CDR1 reads SGHRS; CDR2 reads YFSETQ. The length of the CDR3 is 15 residues. Trimming cost V 3 bases and J 0 bases, with 12 bases left between them. The CDR3 nucleotides read TGCGCCAGCAGCTGGACGACAGAGATGAACACTGAAGCTTTCTTT. Amino acid sequence: CASSWTTEMNTEAFF.

In its sample, this clonotype was seen many times. The rearrangement uses TRBV12-3 or TRBV12-4 and TRBJ1-1; TRBD1 aligns across 7 bases. V shed 6 bases, J shed 4 bases, and the junction held 8 bases outside the gene matches. This CDR3 is 14 amino acids long. The CDR3 nucleotides are TGTGCCAGCAGCACTACAGGGGAGGGCACTGAAGCTTTCTTT. Translated, it gives CASSTTGEGTEAFF.

The chain links TRBV30 to TRBJ2-1; possibly TRBD2 for D (5 bases). The germline gives CDR1 GTSNPN, CDR2 SVGIG (reference sequence). The V and J ends lost 5 bases and 0 bases respectively, with 14 bases between them. The CDR3 sequence is 15 residues long. The CDR3 DNA sequence: TGTGCCTGGGGCCGTCGGGATAGCTCCTACAATGAGCAGTTCTTC. Amino acids: CAWGRRDSSYNEQFF.

This chain uses TRBV12-3 or TRBV12-4 with TRBJ2-5; TRBD2 is a possible D gene (5 bases). V was cut by 6 bases and J by 5 bases, with 13 bases left in between. The CDR3 loop spans 13 amino acids. The CDR3 here is CASSERGVETQYF. The CDR3 DNA sequence: TGTGCCAGCAGCGAACGGGGAGTTGAGACCCAGTACTTC.

The chain links TRBV13 to TRBJ2-7, with 12 bases lining up with TRBD2. V shed 6 bases, J shed 7 bases, and the junction held 7 bases outside the gene matches. The CDR3 totals 14 residues. The V gene's germline CDR1 is PRHDT and CDR2 FYEKMQ (reference sequence). CDR3 protein: CASRLAGGQNEQYF. CDR3 DNA: TGTGCCAGCAGGCTAGCGGGGGGGCAGAATGAGCAGTACTTC. The variable domain in full, with the rest retrieved from reference TRBV13 and TRBJ2-7, is AAGVIQSPRHLIKEKRETATLKCYPIPRHDTVYWYQQGPGQDPQFLISFYEKMQSDKGSIPDRFSAQQFSDYHSELNMSSLELGDSALYFCASRLAGGQNEQYFGPGTRLTVT.